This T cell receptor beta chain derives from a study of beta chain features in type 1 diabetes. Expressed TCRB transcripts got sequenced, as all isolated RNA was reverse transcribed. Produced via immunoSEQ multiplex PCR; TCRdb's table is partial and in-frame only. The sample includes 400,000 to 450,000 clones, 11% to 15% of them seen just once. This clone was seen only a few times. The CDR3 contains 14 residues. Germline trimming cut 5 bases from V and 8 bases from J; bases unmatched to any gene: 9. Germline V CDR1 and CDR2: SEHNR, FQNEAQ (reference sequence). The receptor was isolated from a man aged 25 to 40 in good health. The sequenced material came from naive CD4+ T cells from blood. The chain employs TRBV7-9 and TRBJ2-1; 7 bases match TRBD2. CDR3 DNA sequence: TGTGCCAGCAGCCCCTGGGTCAGCGGGGATGAGCAGTTCTTC. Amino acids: CASSPWVSGDEQFF. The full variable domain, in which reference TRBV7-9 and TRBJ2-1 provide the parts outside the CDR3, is DTGVSQNPRHKITKRGQNVTFRCDPISEHNRLYWYRQTLGQGPEFLTYFQNEAQLEKSRLLSDRFSAERPKGSFSTLEIQRTEQGDSAMYLCASSPWVSGDEQFFGPGTRLTVL.